The 30 T cell receptor beta chains below come from one sample, sequenced in a study of radiotherapy plus CTLA-4 blockade in lung cancer. Clones were read by immunoSEQ multiplex PCR, and TCRdb kept only the in-frame ones, dropping some. The table shows some 46,000 clones, with approximately 80% occurring only once. This material consisted of peripheral blood, taken from a patient treated with radiotherapy plus ipilimumab. These receptors were obtained from a human donor with non-small cell lung cancer whose response to radiotherapy plus ipilimumab could not be evaluated.

V usage is TRBV30 and J usage is TRBJ1-1; D call uncertain. The CDR3 has 13 amino acids. The V and J ends lost 1 base and 9 bases respectively, with 15 bases between them. Germline V gives CDR1 GTSNPN, CDR2 SVGIG (reference sequence). Here the CDR3 reads CAWSGLLGLQAFF. As DNA, the CDR3 is TGTGCCTGGAGTGGGCTTCTAGGATTACAAGCTTTCTTT.

The chain joins TRBV5-5 to TRBJ2-3; D is possibly TRBD1 (6 bases). V gave up 0 bases and J gave up 0 bases, with 17 bases separating them. CDR1 and CDR2 (germline): SGHKS, YYEKEE (reference sequence). The CDR3 is made up of 18 amino acids. The CDR3 loop reads CASSLDLWTEDSTDTQYF. DNA of the CDR3: TGTGCCAGCAGCTTGGATCTATGGACAGAGGATAGCACAGATACGCAGTATTTT.

V usage is TRBV4-1 and J usage is TRBJ2-3; 8 nucleotides agree with TRBD2. CDR1 and CDR2 from the germline V gene are MGHRA and YSYEKL. This CDR3 contains 17 residues. V lost 2 bases, J lost 2 bases, and 9 bases stayed unmatched. DNA for the CDR3: TGCGCCAGCAGCCAAACCGGGACGGGGGGGCTCACAGATACGCAGTATTTT. Translated: CASSQTGTGGLTDTQYF.

About this clone itself: The junction shows a germline mismatch at one end, possibly a read error. This chain uses TRBV5-6 with TRBJ1-2, with D possibly being TRBD1 (6 bases). This CDR3 spans 12 amino acids. The V gene's germline CDR1 is SGHDT and CDR2 YYEEEE. The CDR3 protein is CASSLTGLGVKF. In nucleotides, the CDR3 is TGTGCCAGCAGCCTGACAGGTTTGGGGGTCAAATTC.

Details on this clone: Compared with germline, one end of the junction differs, possibly owing to a read error. The rearrangement joins TRBV7-3 to TRBJ2-7, with a weak D call TRBD2 (6 bases). In germline, CDR1 is SGHTA, CDR2 FQGTGA. This CDR3 is 13 amino acids long. Written as DNA, the CDR3 is TGTGCCAGCAGCTTAACCCCTCGGGACTTGATTGTGTTC. Its protein is CASSLTPRDLIVF. The full variable domain, completed using reference TRBV7-3 and TRBJ2-7, is GAGVSQTPSNKVTEKGKYVELRCDPISGHTALYWYRQSLGQGPEFLIYFQGTGAADDSGLPNDRFFAVRPEGSVSTLKIQRTERGDSAVYLCASSLTPRDLIVFGPGTRLTVT.

This sequence joins TRBV7-2 and TRBJ2-7; weak D call: TRBD1 (8 bases). The CDR3 is made up of 12 amino acids. Germline assignment: CDR1 SGHTA and CDR2 FQGNSA. V lost 10 bases and J 4 bases, leaving 14 bases between the germline ends. This CDR3 reads CAIDRGGYEQYF. DNA of the CDR3: TGTGCCATCGACAGGGGAGGGTACGAGCAGTACTTC.

The chain couples TRBV18 to TRBJ2-3; 9 bases fit TRBD1. V was pared by 4 bases and J by 7 bases, with 12 bases of the junction left unmatched. The V gene's germline CDR1 is KGHSH and CDR2 LQKENI. The CDR3 has 16 residues. The CDR3 spells CASSLARDRVTNTQYF. The CDR3 DNA reads as TGTGCCAGCTCACTAGCCCGGGACAGGGTTACTAATACGCAGTATTTT.

The rearrangement joins TRBV6-1 to TRBJ1-1; D unclear. Trimming pared 4 bases from V and 3 bases from J, leaving 12 bases between. CDR3 length: 14 amino acids. Germline V gene sequence: CDR1 MNHNS, CDR2 SASEGT. The CDR3 is CASSGGQTYTEAFF. The CDR3 DNA reads TGTGCCAGCAGTGGAGGGCAGACGTACACTGAAGCTTTCTTT.

The V gene is TRBV7-8, the J gene TRBJ2-7; TRBD1 matches at 7 bases. Per the germline V gene, CDR1 is SGHVS and CDR2 is FQNEAQ. The CDR3 spans 14 residues. J was trimmed by 2 bases and V by 1 base; bases with no gene match: 2. The CDR3 loop reads CASSLGQGAYEQYF. DNA for the CDR3: TGTGCCAGCAGCTTAGGGCAGGGGGCCTACGAGCAGTACTTC.

V gene TRBV19 combines with J gene TRBJ1-2; D is uncertain. The CDR3 sequence is 12 residues long. The germline CDR1 and CDR2 sequences are LNHDA and SQIVND (reference sequence). Deletions cut 3 bases from V and 2 bases from J, with 4 bases between. The CDR3 bases are TGTGCCAGTAGTATGCTAAACTATGGCTACACCTTC. This translates into CASSMLNYGYTF.

The rearrangement links TRBV28 to TRBJ1-2; 10 nucleotides line up with TRBD1. This CDR3 comprises 14 residues. From germline, CDR1 is MDHEN and CDR2 SYDVKM. Losses at the gene ends were 6 bases for V and 4 bases for J; bases not matched to a gene: 5. The CDR3 is CASSGQGVPYGYTF. CDR3 bases: TGTGCCAGCAGCGGACAGGGGGTCCCCTATGGCTACACCTTC.

This clone has a single count. The chain is built from TRBV5-4 and TRBJ2-5; a possible D gene is TRBD2 (6 bases). V lost 4 bases and J 5 bases, leaving 15 bases between the germline ends. This CDR3 is built from 14 residues. Germline lookup yields CDR1 SGHNT and CDR2 YYREEE (reference sequence). Written as DNA, the CDR3 is TGTGCCAGCAGCCTGGCCGGGGCGGGGGAGACCCAGTACTTC. It codes for CASSLAGAGETQYF.

V and J are TRBV5-1 and TRBJ2-3, with 10 bases aligning to TRBD2. CDR3 length equals 18 residues. After removal of 1 base from V and 0 bases from J, the junction contained 8 bases not matched to a gene. Germline CDR1 is SGHRS and CDR2 is YFSETQ. In DNA, the CDR3 is TGCGCCAGCAGCTTGTACGCTAGCGGGGGTCCTAGCACAGATACGCAGTATTTT. Residues: CASSLYASGGPSTDTQYF. The whole variable domain, filled in from reference TRBV5-1 and TRBJ2-3, reads KAGVTQTPRYLIKTRGQQVTLSCSPISGHRSVSWYQQTPGQGLQFLFEYFSETQRNKGNFPGRFSGRQFSNSRSEMNVSTLELGDSALYLCASSLYASGGPSTDTQYFGPGTRLTVL.

The gene calls are TRBV7-2 and TRBJ2-5; 11 bases line up with TRBD2. Trimming took 0 bases from V and 6 from J; bases not matched to a gene: 3. Germline V gives CDR1 SGHTA, CDR2 FQGNSA. The CDR3 contains 15 residues. CDR3 residues: CASSLALAGGKTQYF. CDR3 coding DNA: TGTGCCAGCAGCTTAGCCTTAGCGGGGGGGAAGACCCAGTACTTC.

CDR3 sequence (DNA): TGTGCCAGCAGAGTAGCGGGGTATAGCTCCTACGAGCAGTACTTC. Protein: CASRVAGYSSYEQYF. The chain uses TRBV11-2 and TRBJ2-7; 8 nucleotides align to TRBD2. The CDR3 runs 15 residues. V trimming: 6 bases; J trimming: 0 bases; junction bases outside the gene matches: 7. The germline CDR1 and CDR2 sequences are SGHAT and FQNNGV.

This clone was counted a few times. The chain carries TRBV27 and TRBJ2-1; no firm D call. V dropped 5 bases and J dropped 8 bases, with 13 bases sitting between them. The CDR3 is 13 amino acids. Germline V gives CDR1 MNHEY, CDR2 SMNVEV (reference sequence). The DNA of the CDR3 is TGTGCCAGCAGTCCCCTAGATTGGGATGAGCAGTTCTTC. This encodes CASSPLDWDEQFF.

The chain carries TRBV7-9 and TRBJ1-1; 8 bases line up with TRBD1. Trimming took 7 bases from V and 6 from J; bases not matched to a gene: 13. This CDR3 comprises 15 residues. CDR1 is SEHNR and CDR2 is FQNEAQ in the germline V gene (reference sequence). CDR3 DNA: TGTGCCAGCATGGGGTTCAGGGGGCAAATATCTGAAGCTTTCTTT. Its translation is CASMGFRGQISEAFF.

The chain uses TRBV28 and TRBJ2-7; D might be TRBD1 (6 bases). Germline V gene data show CDR1 as MDHEN and CDR2 as SYDVKM. This CDR3 is 19 amino acids long. Trimming removed 1 base from V and 0 bases from J, with 22 bases in between. The CDR3 bases are TGTGCCAGCAGTTTATTTATAACAGGGCTAATCGGTGGCTCCTACGAGCAGTACTTC. It yields the protein CASSLFITGLIGGSYEQYF.

V and J are TRBV27 and TRBJ2-3; no definite D call. The CDR3 length is 15 residues. Germline CDR1 reads MNHEY; CDR2 reads SMNVEV (reference sequence). Trimming took 3 bases from V and 2 from J, leaving 12 bases between them. The chain's CDR3 is CASSFQSRPTDTQYF. The CDR3, as DNA: TGTGCCAGCAGTTTCCAGTCTAGACCCACAGATACGCAGTATTTT.

The sample holds a few counts of this clone. The chain is built from TRBV7-2 and TRBJ1-3, with D possibly TRBD1 on 5 matching bases. V lost 3 bases, J lost 4 bases, and 13 bases lay in between. The CDR3 is made up of 15 amino acids. CDR1 and CDR2 (germline): SGHTA, FQGNSA. CDR3 protein: CASSFRQGAGNTIYF. The DNA of the CDR3 is TGTGCCAGCAGCTTTCGCCAGGGTGCCGGAAACACCATATATTTT.

This chain joins TRBV19 and TRBJ2-5; 9 bases are a match to TRBD1. The DNA end lines up better with TRBJ2-7; the J call may be wrong. The CDR3 extends over 15 amino acids. Germline V lookup: CDR1 LNHDA, CDR2 SQIVND (reference sequence). The CDR3 nucleotides are TGTGCCAGTAGCCTGGGACAGGGAATTGCCTACGAGCAGTACTTC. This codes for CASSLGQGIAYEQYF.

V usage is TRBV6-5 and J usage is TRBJ1-1; D not resolved. There are 12 residues in the CDR3. The V end lost 7 bases, the J end lost 7 bases, and 13 bases lay between the germline ends. The germline gives CDR1 MNHEY, CDR2 SVGAGI. This chain's CDR3 is CASTYRSGEAFF. The CDR3 DNA reads TGTGCCAGCACCTACCGGAGCGGTGAAGCTTTCTTT.

V and J are TRBV2 and TRBJ2-7, with 8 bases identical to TRBD2. Germline V gives CDR1 SNHLY, CDR2 FYNNEI. The CDR3 is made up of 15 amino acids. V lost 0 bases, J lost 2 bases, and 3 bases stayed unmatched. CDR3 nucleotide sequence: TGTGCCAGCAGTGAAGCGCCCGGGGGGGCCTACGAGCAGTACTTC. It specifies CASSEAPGGAYEQYF.

A few counts support this clone. This chain joins TRBV7-9 and TRBJ1-2; D is unclear. V shed 3 bases and J shed 8 bases, with 10 bases lying between them. The CDR3 consists of 12 residues. The germline gives CDR1 SEHNR, CDR2 FQNEAQ (reference sequence). The CDR3 region is CASSLAQWGYTF. In nucleotides, the CDR3 is TGTGCCAGCAGCTTGGCCCAGTGGGGCTACACCTTC.

A remark on this clone: Compared with germline, one end of the junction differs, possibly owing to a read error. The V gene is TRBV2, the J gene TRBJ2-1; 7 bases agree with TRBD2. Per the germline V gene, CDR1 is SNHLY and CDR2 is FYNNEI. This CDR3 spans 11 amino acids. The CDR3 nucleotides read TGTGCCGGCAGAGGGAGGGATGAGCAGTTCTTC. Protein: CAGRGRDEQFF.

This clone was counted between two and nine times. The rearrangement links TRBV19 to TRBJ1-5; D unresolved. Germline CDR1 is LNHDA and CDR2 is SQIVND (reference sequence). The CDR3 consists of 17 residues. The V end was cut by 4 bases, the J end by 1 base, with 17 bases between. This chain's CDR3 is CASSREGAVMSNQPQHF. CDR3 bases: TGTGCCAGTAGTAGAGAGGGAGCGGTTATGAGCAATCAGCCCCAGCATTTT.

This rearrangement joins TRBV4-3 to TRBJ2-7, with 10 bases identical to TRBD2. Germline V lookup: CDR1 LGHNA, CDR2 YSLEER. V lost 3 bases to trimming and J lost 4 bases; unmatched junction nucleotides: 9. The CDR3 runs 16 residues. CDR3 sequence reads: CASSQARTSGRYEQYF. The CDR3 DNA follows: TGCGCCAGCAGCCAGGCCCGGACTAGCGGTAGGTACGAGCAGTACTTC.

V gene TRBV4-3 combines with J gene TRBJ2-7; D perhaps matches TRBD2 (5 bases). Deletions cut 0 bases from V and 7 bases from J, with 10 bases between. The CDR3 loop spans 13 amino acids. Germline V CDR1 and CDR2: LGHNA, YSLEER. CDR3 nucleotide sequence: TGCGCCAGCAGCCAAGATTTAGGGAGTGAGCAGTACTTC. It is translated as CASSQDLGSEQYF.

This sequence joins TRBV28 and TRBJ2-2, with D perhaps TRBD1 (6 bases). Deletions cut 6 bases from V and 3 bases from J, with 11 bases between. The CDR3 has 14 amino acids. The germline CDR1 and CDR2 sequences are MDHEN and SYDVKM. For the CDR3, the DNA is TGTGCCAGCAGATCATACAGGGACACCGGGGAGCTGTTTTTT. Amino acid sequence: CASRSYRDTGELFF.

This clone showed up just once. The rearrangement joins TRBV15 to TRBJ2-3; TRBD1 might be the D (8 bases). V gave up 5 bases and J gave up 2 bases, with 14 bases separating them. CDR1 is LNHNV, CDR2 YYDKDF, per germline (reference sequence). The CDR3 loop spans 15 amino acids. CDR3 region: CATSGTGGDTDTQYF. The CDR3 DNA sequence: TGTGCCACCAGCGGCACAGGGGGGGACACAGATACGCAGTATTTT.